The TCR beta chain under discussion was sequenced for a study of CD8 T cells in acute hepatitis C reinfection (dated by TCRdb to the early 2020s). About the study as a whole: This study examined the TCRbeta repertoire of CD8+ T cells that recognize the HCV NS3-1073 epitope, both during acute infection and after viral clearance. A handful of spontaneous resolvers contributed paired acute and follow-up samples. Here is what the overall study found, with its caveats: Approximately twelve public clonotypes were identified irrespective of outcome, and one of the public clonotypes used V04-02/J02-02. CDR3 sequences shared with other epitopes were rare, and differing sequencing approaches may have limited exact matching. Preferential use of the TRBV04 and TRBV06 gene families was observed in all groups, and this preferential usage was not explained by overrepresentation in the naive pool. High diversity was observed in NS3-1073 specific repertoires, and no significant differences in diversity were found between acute resolver, follow-up resolver and acute chronic samples. Follow-up repertoires were not available for chronically infected subjects, because NS3-1073 specific cells were too rare to be sorted. Because bulk sequencing was performed on the TCRbeta chain only, alphabeta pairing of public clonotypes could not be determined.

About this clone: Its cognate antigen has yet to be identified. No base qualities exist here, and no much larger clone lies one base off it.

Its CDR3 holds 13 amino acids, cysteine through phenylalanine. Solely the CDR3 DNA is kept, with 39 bases framed from the first base. Trimmed from V: 10 bases; trimmed from J: 10 bases; junction bases lacking a gene match: 11. CDR1 and CDR2, looked up from the germline V gene (reference sequence), are SEHNR and FQNEAQ. Genomic DNA was extracted from FACS-sorted cells, and TCRbeta chain sequencing was performed through the commercial immunoSEQ service. On the authors' methods: ImmunoSEQ Analyzer software v3.0 and R v3.5.1 were the tools used to analyze the repertoire data. Only productive rearrangements were analyzed, because sequences with stop codons or out-of-frame rearrangements were removed. Simpson diversity, Shannon entropy, CDR3 length and nucleotide addition metrics were obtained from the sequencing provider. Based on frequency, clonotypes were placed into dominant, sub-dominant, low or lowest abundance groups, and clonotypes under 0.1% were left out of most analyses. A CDR3 amino acid clonotype was called public when found in at least two subjects at a cumulative frequency of at least 0.5%. Sourced from immuneACCESS, this table was stored by TCRdb with only in-frame sequences that have V and J called. A share of the clones is absent; for the studies checked, an unresolved V gene accounts for under half, and the remainder has no known explanation. The V and J calls and the clone size are those of that table, but D and trimming were determined from the DNA. For this sample the table gives 30,000 to 40,000 clones, of which approximately 87% were detected only once. Of the sample, under 0.65% is held by the ten largest clones.

The sample's time point label is to be understood as: naive CD8 control sorted from an acute-time-point sample. Enrolled in the Montreal Hepatitis C Cohort (HEPCO) in Canada, the donors were people who inject drugs, and these donors were followed every 3 months. Acute primary HCV infection was defined by a positive HCV RNA or antibody test following a negative test within the previous 24 weeks. CD3, CD8 and CD45RO antibodies were used for surface staining, and dead cells were excluded with an aqua fixable dye. The cohort additionally had roughly 6 subjects who developed chronic infection, which was defined as HCV RNA positivity at 24 weeks. Frozen stocks of peripheral blood mononuclear cells were first thawed, after which negative isolation of CD8+ T cells was carried out using the MACS CD8+ T cell Isolation Kit. A BD FACSAria II cell sorter was used for cell sorting.

This clonotype originated in a young man with chronic hepatitis C. The sample taken for sequencing was naive CD8+ T cells from PBMCs. The cell subset or site label of this sample denotes: sorted total naive CD45RO-negative CD8+ T cells. The chain is assembled from TRBV7-9 and TRBJ2-1; 9 central bases correspond to TRBD1. At the DNA level, the sequence is TGTGCCACGGGGGGACAGGGATCGATCGAGCAGTTCTTC. This codes for CATGGQGSIEQFF.